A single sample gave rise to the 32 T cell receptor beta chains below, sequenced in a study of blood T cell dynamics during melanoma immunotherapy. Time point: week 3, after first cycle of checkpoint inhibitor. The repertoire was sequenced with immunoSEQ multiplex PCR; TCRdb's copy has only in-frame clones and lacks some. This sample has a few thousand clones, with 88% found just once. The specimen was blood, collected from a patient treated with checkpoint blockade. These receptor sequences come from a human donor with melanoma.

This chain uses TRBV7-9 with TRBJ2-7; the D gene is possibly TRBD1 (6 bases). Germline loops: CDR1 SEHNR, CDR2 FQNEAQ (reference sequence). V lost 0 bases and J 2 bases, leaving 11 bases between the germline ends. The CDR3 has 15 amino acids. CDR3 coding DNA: TGTGCCAGCAGCTTAGCAGGGGGAAGGGCCTACGAGCAGTACTTC. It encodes CASSLAGGRAYEQYF.

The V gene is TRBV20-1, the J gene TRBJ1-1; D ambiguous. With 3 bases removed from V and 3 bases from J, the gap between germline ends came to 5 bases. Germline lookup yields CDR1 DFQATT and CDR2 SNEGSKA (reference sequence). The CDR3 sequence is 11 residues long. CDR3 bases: TGCAGTGCTAGCCCCCACACTGAAGCTTTCTTT. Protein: CSASPHTEAFF.

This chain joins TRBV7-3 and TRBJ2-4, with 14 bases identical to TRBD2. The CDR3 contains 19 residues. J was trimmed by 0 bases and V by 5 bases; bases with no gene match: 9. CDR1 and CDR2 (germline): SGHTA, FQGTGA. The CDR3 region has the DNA TGTGCCAGCAGCCCCAGGACTAGCGGGAGGCCCTTAGCCAAAAACATTCAGTACTTC. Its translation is CASSPRTSGRPLAKNIQYF.

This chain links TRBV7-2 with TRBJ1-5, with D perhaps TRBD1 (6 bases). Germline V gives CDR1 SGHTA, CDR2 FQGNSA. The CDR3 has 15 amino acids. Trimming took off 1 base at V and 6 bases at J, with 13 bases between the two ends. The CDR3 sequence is CASSLEGGEVQPQHF. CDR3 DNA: TGTGCCAGCAGCTTAGAGGGGGGAGAGGTTCAGCCCCAGCATTTT. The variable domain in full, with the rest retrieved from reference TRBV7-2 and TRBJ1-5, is GAGVSQSPSNKVTEKGKDVELRCDPISGHTALYWYRQSLGQGLEFLIYFQGNSAPDKSGLPSDRFSAERTGGSVSTLTIQRTQQEDSAVYLCASSLEGGEVQPQHFGDGTRLSIL.

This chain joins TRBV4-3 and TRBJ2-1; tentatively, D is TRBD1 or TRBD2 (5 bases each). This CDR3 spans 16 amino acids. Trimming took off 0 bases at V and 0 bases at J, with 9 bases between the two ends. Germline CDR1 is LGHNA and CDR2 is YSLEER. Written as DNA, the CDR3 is TGCGCCAGCAGCCAAGATCCAGGGACCTCCTACAATGAGCAGTTCTTC. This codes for CASSQDPGTSYNEQFF.

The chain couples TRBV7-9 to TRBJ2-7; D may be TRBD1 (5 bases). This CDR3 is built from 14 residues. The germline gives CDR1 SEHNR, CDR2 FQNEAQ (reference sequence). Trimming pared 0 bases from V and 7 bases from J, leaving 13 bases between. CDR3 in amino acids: CASSLAQQGKEQYF. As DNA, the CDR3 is TGTGCCAGCAGCTTAGCGCAGCAGGGCAAGGAGCAGTACTTC.

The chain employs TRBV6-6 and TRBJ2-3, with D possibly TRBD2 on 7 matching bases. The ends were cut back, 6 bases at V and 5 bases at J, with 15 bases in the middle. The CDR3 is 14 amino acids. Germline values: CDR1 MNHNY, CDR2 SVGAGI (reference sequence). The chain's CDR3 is CASSRDGGRDTQYF. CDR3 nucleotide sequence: TGTGCCAGCAGCCGGGACGGGGGGCGAGATACGCAGTATTTT.

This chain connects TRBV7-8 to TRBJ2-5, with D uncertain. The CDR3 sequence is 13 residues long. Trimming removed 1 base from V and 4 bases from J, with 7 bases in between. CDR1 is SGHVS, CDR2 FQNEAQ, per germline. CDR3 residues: CASSLGHLETQYF. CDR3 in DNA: TGTGCCAGCAGCTTAGGCCATCTAGAGACCCAGTACTTC.

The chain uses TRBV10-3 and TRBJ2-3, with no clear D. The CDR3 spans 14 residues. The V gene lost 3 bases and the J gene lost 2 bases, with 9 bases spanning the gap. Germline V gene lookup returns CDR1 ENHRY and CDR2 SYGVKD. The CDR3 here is CAISDGTNTDTQYF. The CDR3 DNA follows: TGTGCCATCAGTGATGGTACCAACACAGATACGCAGTATTTT.

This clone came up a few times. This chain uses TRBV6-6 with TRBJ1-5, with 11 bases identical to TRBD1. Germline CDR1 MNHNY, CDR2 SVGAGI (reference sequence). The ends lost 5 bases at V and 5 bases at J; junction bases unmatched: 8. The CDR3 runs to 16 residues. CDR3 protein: CASSTGQGAVYQPQHF. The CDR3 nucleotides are TGTGCCAGCAGTACAGGACAGGGGGCAGTTTATCAGCCCCAGCATTTT.

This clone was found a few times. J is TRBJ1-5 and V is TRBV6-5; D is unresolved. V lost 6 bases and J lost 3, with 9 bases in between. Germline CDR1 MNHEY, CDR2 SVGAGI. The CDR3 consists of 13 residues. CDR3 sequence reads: CASRRTDNQPQHF. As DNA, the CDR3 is TGTGCCAGCAGGCGGACGGACAATCAGCCCCAGCATTTT.

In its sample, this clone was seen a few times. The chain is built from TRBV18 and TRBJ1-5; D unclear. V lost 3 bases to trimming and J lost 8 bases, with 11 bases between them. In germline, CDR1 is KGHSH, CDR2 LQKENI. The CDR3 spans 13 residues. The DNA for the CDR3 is TGTGCCAGCTCACCTGGGGTTTTGGAGCCCCAGCATTTT. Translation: CASSPGVLEPQHF.

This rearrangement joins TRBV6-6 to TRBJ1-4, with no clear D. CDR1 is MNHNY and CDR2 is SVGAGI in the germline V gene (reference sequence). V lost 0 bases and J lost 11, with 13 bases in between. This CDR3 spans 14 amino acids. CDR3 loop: CASSYSGLPIKLFF. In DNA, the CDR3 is TGTGCCAGCAGTTACTCGGGTCTCCCGATTAAACTGTTTTTT.

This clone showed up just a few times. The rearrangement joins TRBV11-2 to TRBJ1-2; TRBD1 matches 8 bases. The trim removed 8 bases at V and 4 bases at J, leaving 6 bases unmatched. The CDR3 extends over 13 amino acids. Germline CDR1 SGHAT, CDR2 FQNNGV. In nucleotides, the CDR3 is TGTGCCAGCCGTGGACAGGGAGGCTATGGCTACACCTTC. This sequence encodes CASRGQGGYGYTF.

In DNA, the CDR3 is TGTGCCAGCAGCTTGGGACAGAGAACCTACGAGCAGTACTTC. Protein product: CASSLGQRTYEQYF. The chain carries TRBV5-4 and TRBJ2-5, with TRBD1 as a possible D gene (5 bases). The J call is uncertain, as TRBJ2-7 better fits the DNA end. The CDR3 has 14 residues. In germline, CDR1 is SGHNT, CDR2 YYREEE (reference sequence).

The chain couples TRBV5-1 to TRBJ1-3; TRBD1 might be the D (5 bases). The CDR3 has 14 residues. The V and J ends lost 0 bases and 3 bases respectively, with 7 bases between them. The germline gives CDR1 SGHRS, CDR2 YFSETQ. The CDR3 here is CASSLGGDGNTIYF. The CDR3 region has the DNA TGCGCCAGCAGCTTGGGAGGGGATGGAAACACCATATATTTT.

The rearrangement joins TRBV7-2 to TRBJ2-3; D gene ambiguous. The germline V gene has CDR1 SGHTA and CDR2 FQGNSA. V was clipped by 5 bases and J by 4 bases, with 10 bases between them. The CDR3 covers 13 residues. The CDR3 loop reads CASSPNRADTQYF. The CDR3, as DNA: TGTGCCAGCAGCCCGAACCGGGCAGATACGCAGTATTTT.

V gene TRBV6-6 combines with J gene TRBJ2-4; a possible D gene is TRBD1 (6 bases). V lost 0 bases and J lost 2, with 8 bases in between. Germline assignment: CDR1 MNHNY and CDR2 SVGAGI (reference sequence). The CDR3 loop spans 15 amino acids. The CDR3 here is CASSYSDRTKNIQYF. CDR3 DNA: TGTGCCAGCAGTTACTCGGACAGAACCAAAAACATTCAGTACTTC.

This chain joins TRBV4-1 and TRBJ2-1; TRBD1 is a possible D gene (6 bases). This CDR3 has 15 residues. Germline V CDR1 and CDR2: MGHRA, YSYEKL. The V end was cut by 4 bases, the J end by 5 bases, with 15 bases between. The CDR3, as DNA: TGCGCCAGCAGCCCGTGGGCAGGGGTCCACAATGAGCAGTTCTTC. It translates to CASSPWAGVHNEQFF.

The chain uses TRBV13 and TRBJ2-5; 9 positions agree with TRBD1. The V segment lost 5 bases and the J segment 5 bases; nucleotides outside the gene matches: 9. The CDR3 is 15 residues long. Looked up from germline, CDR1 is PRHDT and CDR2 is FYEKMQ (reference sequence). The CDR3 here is CASSPRSTGGETQYF. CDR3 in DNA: TGTGCCAGCAGCCCCCGATCGACAGGGGGGGAGACCCAGTACTTC.

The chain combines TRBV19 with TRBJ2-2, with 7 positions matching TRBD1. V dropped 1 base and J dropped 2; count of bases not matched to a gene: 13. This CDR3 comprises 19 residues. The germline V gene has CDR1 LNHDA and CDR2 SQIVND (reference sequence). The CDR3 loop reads CASSIGQGIAASNTGELFF. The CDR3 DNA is TGTGCCAGTAGTATAGGACAGGGAATCGCCGCGTCAAACACCGGGGAGCTGTTTTTT.

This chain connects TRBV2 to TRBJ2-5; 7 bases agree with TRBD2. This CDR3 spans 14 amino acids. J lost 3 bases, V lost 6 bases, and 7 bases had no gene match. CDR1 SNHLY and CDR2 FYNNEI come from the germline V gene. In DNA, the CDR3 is TGTGCCAGCAGGGCGGGGGTTGTGGAAGAGACCCAGTACTTC. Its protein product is CASRAGVVEETQYF.

The CDR3 DNA reads as TGCGCCAGCAGCCCGGACAGGGGTGAGCAGTTCTTC. Protein: CASSPDRGEQFF. The genes are TRBV5-1 and TRBJ2-1, with 9 bases matching TRBD1. Germline V gene lookup returns CDR1 SGHRS and CDR2 YFSETQ. The trim removed 4 bases at V and 9 bases at J, leaving 2 bases unmatched. CDR3 length: 12 residues.

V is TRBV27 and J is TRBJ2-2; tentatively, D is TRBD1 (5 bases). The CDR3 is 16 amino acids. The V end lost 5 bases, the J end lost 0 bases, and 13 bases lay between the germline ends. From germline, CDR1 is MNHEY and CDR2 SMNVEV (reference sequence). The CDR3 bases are TGTGCCAGCAGTCCGCAGGGAACCGCGAACACCGGGGAGCTGTTTTTT. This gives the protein CASSPQGTANTGELFF.

Written as DNA, the CDR3 is TGTGCCAGCAGTCGGAGGACGCAAGAGACCCAGTACTTC. This sequence encodes CASSRRTQETQYF. This sequence joins TRBV4-2 and TRBJ2-5; the D gene is possibly TRBD2 (5 bases). Trimming shortened V by 6 bases and J by 2 bases, and 10 bases separated the two germline ends. Germline values: CDR1 LGHNA, CDR2 YNFKEQ. CDR3 length: 13 residues.

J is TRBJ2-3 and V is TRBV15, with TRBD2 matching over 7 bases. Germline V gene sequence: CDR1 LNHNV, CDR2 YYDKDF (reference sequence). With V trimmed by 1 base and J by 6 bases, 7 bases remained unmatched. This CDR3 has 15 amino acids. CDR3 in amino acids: CATSRVGGSGDTQYF. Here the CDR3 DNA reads TGTGCCACCAGCAGAGTGGGCGGGAGTGGGGATACGCAGTATTTT. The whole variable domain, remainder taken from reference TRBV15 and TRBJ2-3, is DAMVIQNPRYQVTQFGKPVTLSCSQTLNHNVMYWYQQKSSQAPKLLFHYYDKDFNNEADTPDNFQSRRPNTSFCFLDIRSPGLGDTAMYLCATSRVGGSGDTQYFGPGTRLTVL.

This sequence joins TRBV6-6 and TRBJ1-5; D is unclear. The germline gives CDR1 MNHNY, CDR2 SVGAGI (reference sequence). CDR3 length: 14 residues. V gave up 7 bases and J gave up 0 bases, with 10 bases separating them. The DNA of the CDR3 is TGTGCCAGCATCCTTGACTATAGCAATCAGCCCCAGCATTTT. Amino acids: CASILDYSNQPQHF.

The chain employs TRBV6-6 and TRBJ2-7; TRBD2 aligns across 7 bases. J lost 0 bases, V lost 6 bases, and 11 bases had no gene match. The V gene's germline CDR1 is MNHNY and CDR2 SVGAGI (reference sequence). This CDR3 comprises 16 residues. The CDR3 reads CASSPGSGYFSYEQYF. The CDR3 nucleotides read TGTGCCAGCAGCCCCGGTAGCGGGTACTTCTCCTACGAGCAGTACTTC.

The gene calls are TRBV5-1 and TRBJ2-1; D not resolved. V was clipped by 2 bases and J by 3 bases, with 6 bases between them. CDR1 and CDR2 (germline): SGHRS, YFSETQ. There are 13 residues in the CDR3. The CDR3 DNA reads TGCGCCAGCAGCTTAACCAGCTACAATGAGCAGTTCTTC. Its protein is CASSLTSYNEQFF.

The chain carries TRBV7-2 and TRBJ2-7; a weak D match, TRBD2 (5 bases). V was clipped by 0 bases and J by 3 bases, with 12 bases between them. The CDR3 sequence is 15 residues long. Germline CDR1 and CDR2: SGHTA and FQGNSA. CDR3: CASSLASGHDYEQYF. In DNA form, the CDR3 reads TGTGCCAGCAGCTTAGCGAGCGGTCATGACTACGAGCAGTACTTC.

The CDR3, as DNA: TGTGCCAGCAGCGTGGTTAGCTGGTCCGAGACCCAGTACTTC. This codes for CASSVVSWSETQYF. The chain recombines TRBV6-1 with TRBJ2-5; D is unclear. This CDR3 comprises 14 residues. Trimming removed 6 bases at V and 5 bases at J, with 16 bases between. Germline-derived CDR1 and CDR2 are MNHNS and SASEGT.

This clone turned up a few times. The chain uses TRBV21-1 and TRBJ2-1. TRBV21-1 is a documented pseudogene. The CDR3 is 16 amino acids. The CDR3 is CASSKEAHPWGHEQFF. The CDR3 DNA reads TGTGCCAGCAGCAAAGAAGCCCACCCGTGGGGACATGAGCAGTTCTTC.